This TCR beta chain was observed in a study of T cell responses to AZD1222 COVID-19 vaccine. The CDR3 totals 15 residues. J was trimmed by 7 bases and V by 5 bases; bases with no gene match: 10. Germline V gene sequence: CDR1 PRHDT, CDR2 FYEKMQ (reference sequence). Here immunoSEQ multiplex PCR was the method, and the copy in TCRdb shows in-frame clones only, minus some. This table holds about 140,000 clones, about 89% found once. The sample in question was peripheral blood, obtained 28 days after the second dose of the MenACWY control vaccine. This chain joins TRBV13 and TRBJ2-1; 8 nucleotides line up with TRBD2. This receptor was obtained from an adult who received the MenACWY meningococcal vaccine as a control. Written as DNA, the CDR3 is TGTGCCAGCAGCACCTTTGCGGGGGGCGGGAATGAGCAGTTCTTC. The encoded protein is CASSTFAGGGNEQFF.